Listed below are T cell receptor beta chains from one sample, sequenced in a study of early stage breast cancer tumors. The repertoire was sequenced with immunoSEQ multiplex PCR; TCRdb's copy has only in-frame clones and lacks some. Altogether 9,000 to 9,500 clones are present, 71% being singletons, with the ten largest covering approximately 17%. Sequencing input: normal breast tissue next to the tumor. Receptor source: a person between 60 and 70 years old with breast cancer. Both conserved end residues are part of each CDR3. A D gene is named only where the DNA matches it firmly. Part of the rows lack a size; the others show once, few, many or a class for expanded clones.

D	size	V	J	CDR3	DNA
TRBD2	.	TRBV15	TRBJ2-1	CATSRDFSGRGNEQFF	TGTGCCACCAGCAGAGATTTTAGCGGGAGAGGTAATGAGCAGTTCTTC
TRBD1	.	TRBV6-1	TRBJ1-2	CASSETGGYGYTF	TGTGCCAGCAGTGAAACAGGGGGATATGGCTACACCTTC
.	.	TRBV5-1	TRBJ2-5	CASSFGLGKETQYF	TGCGCCAGCAGCTTCGGACTGGGCAAAGAGACCCAGTACTTC
TRBD2	.	TRBV7-2	TRBJ2-7	CASSRTSGNQQYF	TGTGCCAGCAGCCGGACTAGCGGGAACCAGCAGTACTTC
.	.	TRBV2	TRBJ2-7	CASDTEDSYEQYF	TGTGCCAGCGACACTGAAGACTCCTACGAGCAGTACTTC
TRBD1	.	TRBV18	TRBJ2-6	CASSSGTGPSGANVLTF	TGTGCCAGCTCATCCGGGACAGGGCCATCTGGGGCCAACGTCCTGACTTTC
.	once	TRBV7-3	TRBJ2-7	CASSQQGGTYEQYF	TGTGCCAGCAGCCAACAGGGGGGGACCTACGAGCAGTACTTC
TRBD1	.	TRBV5-1	TRBJ2-7	CASSWDETGNYEQYF	TGCGCCAGCAGCTGGGATGAGACAGGGAACTACGAGCAGTACTTC
TRBD1	once	TRBV4-3	TRBJ2-5	CASSQSSGTGLTETQYF	TGCGCCAGCAGCCAATCCTCCGGGACAGGGTTAACCGAGACCCAGTACTTC
TRBD1	once	TRBV27	TRBJ1-2	CASGRDRPYGYTF	TGTGCCAGCGGCCGGGACAGACCTTATGGCTACACCTTC
.	.	TRBV2	TRBJ2-4	CASSDIGSTNIQYF	TGTGCCAGCAGTGATATCGGGAGTACGAACATTCAGTACTTC
.	few	TRBV18	TRBJ1-1	CASSREAGGNTEAFF	TGTGCCAGCTCGCGGGAGGCCGGGGGGAACACTGAAGCTTTCTTT
.	.	TRBV29-1	TRBJ2-3	CSVEPGRTDTQYF	TGCAGCGTTGAGCCGGGGAGAACAGATACGCAGTATTTT
.	.	TRBV2	TRBJ2-2	CASRSSGSNTGELFF	TGTGCCAGCAGGTCGAGCGGCTCGAACACCGGGGAGCTGTTTTTT
.	few	TRBV18	TRBJ1-1	CASSLDLGGDTEAFF	TGTGCCAGCTCACTCGATCTAGGGGGGGACACTGAAGCTTTCTTT
TRBD2	once	TRBV7-2	TRBJ2-7	CASSLEASGSYEQYF	TGTGCCAGCAGCTTAGAAGCTAGCGGGAGCTACGAGCAGTACTTC
.	.	TRBV18	TRBJ2-7	CASSPLRVSYEQYF	TGTGCCAGCTCACCATTGCGGGTTTCCTACGAGCAGTACTTC
.	.	TRBV11-2	TRBJ1-2	CASSPDTIHGYTF	TGTGCCAGCAGCCCCGACACCATTCATGGCTACACCTTC
.	once	TRBV4-3	TRBJ1-2	CASSQDFGLDSLFPPGGYTF	TGCGCCAGCAGCCAAGATTTTGGTCTGGACAGTCTTTTTCCCCCAGGTGGCTACACCTTC
.	.	TRBV5-1	TRBJ2-2	CASSLGAGSPGELFF	TGCGCCAGCAGCTTGGGGGCAGGGTCCCCCGGGGAGCTGTTTTTT
TRBD1	medium-sized	TRBV19	TRBJ1-1	CASSIERGQGNTEAFF	TGTGCCAGTAGTATAGAAAGGGGACAGGGGAACACTGAAGCTTTCTTT
TRBD2	.	TRBV5-1	TRBJ2-7	CASSFLAGVTYEQYF	TGCGCCAGCAGCTTCCTAGCGGGAGTGACCTACGAGCAGTACTTC
TRBD1	.	TRBV6-6	TRBJ1-1	CASSHGQGEAFF	TGTGCCAGCAGCCATGGACAGGGGGAGGCTTTCTTT
.	.	TRBV2	TRBJ1-1	CASAREAGPKNTEAFF	TGTGCCAGCGCCCGAGAGGCAGGGCCCAAGAACACTGAAGCTTTCTTT
TRBD1	few	TRBV18	TRBJ2-1	CASSPEGQASREFF	TGTGCCAGCTCACCAGAGGGACAGGCCTCGAGGGAGTTCTTC
TRBD1	.	TRBV6-6	TRBJ1-2	CASRSFPGQWNYGYTF	TGTGCCAGCAGGAGCTTTCCGGGACAGTGGAACTATGGCTACACCTTC
TRBD1	.	TRBV19	TRBJ2-6	CASSKDVVGGAGANVLTF	TGTGCCAGTAGTAAAGACGTTGTAGGGGGCGCTGGGGCCAACGTCCTGACTTTC
.	.	TRBV6-6	TRBJ2-7	CASSLDSFEQYF	TGTGCCAGCAGTCTGGACAGTTTCGAGCAGTACTTC
TRBD2	.	TRBV6-4	TRBJ2-7	CASSEIAGVANYEQYF	TGTGCCAGCAGTGAGATAGCGGGGGTAGCTAACTACGAGCAGTACTTC
TRBD1	.	TRBV27	TRBJ1-3	CASSPRGQGLGGNTIYF	TGTGCCAGCAGTCCAAGGGGACAGGGTTTAGGTGGAAACACCATATATTTT
.	.	TRBV7-3	TRBJ2-3	CASSLRSDPWDTQYF	TGTGCCAGCAGCTTAAGGAGCGACCCCTGGGATACGCAGTATTTT
.	once	TRBV4-3	TRBJ2-2	CASSQDATAGWIPGELFF	TGCGCCAGCAGCCAAGACGCGACGGCAGGATGGATTCCCGGGGAGCTGTTTTTT